Given below is one T cell receptor (beta chain) in context. The junction shows a germline mismatch at one end, possibly a read error. This specimen belongs to a study of CD8+CD57+ T cells in acquired aplastic anemia. CDR3 size: 13 residues. CDR1 is SGHTA, CDR2 FQGTGA, per germline. Only patients with CD8+CD57+ cell expansion on flow cytometry were chosen for sequencing. The template for TCR beta VDJ and CDR3 sequence profiling was genomic DNA. TCRdb ran MiXCR on the reads and lists one entry per CDR3 protein. The sample shows 150,000 to 200,000 distinct CDR3 sequences, 40% to 55% of them seen only once.

Specimen: sorted CD4+, CD8+, or CD8+CD57+ T cells (not recorded which) from PBMCs. The chain has TRBV7-3 and TRBJ1-4, with D unclear. This clonotype was sampled from a human donor with aplastic anemia. The CDR3 DNA sequence: TGTGCCAGCAGCCTAACGAAGGGTGAAAAACTGTTTTTT. Protein: CASSLTKGEKLFF.